A single T cell receptor (beta chain) is shown here with its context. Original handling: Estimation of nucleated cell counts relied on the amplification of reference gene primers. TCRdb's copy holds only in-frame clones and misses some; the assay was immunoSEQ multiplex PCR. V and J calls and clone size are those listed in that table; D and trimming were worked out from the DNA. The top ten clones hold 3.8% of a sample with 88,000 or so clones, less than 90% of them seen once. The CDR3 is 15 residues long. Germline-derived CDR1 and CDR2 are SGHTA and FQGNSA. V shed 1 base, J shed 2 bases, and the junction held 3 bases outside the gene matches. This sample was included in a study of blood T cell repertoires in COVID-19. Study-level background: Acute and convalescent COVID-19 samples came from the United States, Italy and Spain. In each case, the material was cDNA or gDNA derived from T cells, B-cell-depleted T cells, or PBMCs.

The sequence derives from a man in his sixties with acute or convalescent COVID-19. This rearrangement joins TRBV7-2 to TRBJ2-7; TRBD1 matches 9 bases. The source material was peripheral blood. Here the CDR3 reads CASSLGRTGAYEQYF. The DNA for the CDR3 is TGTGCCAGCAGCTTAGGACGGACAGGGGCCTACGAGCAGTACTTC.